This T cell receptor (beta chain) was identified in a study of shared clonotypes between healthy human individuals. About this clone itself: Its specificity is unknown.

Findings and caveats of the study: Donor clonotype sharing was expected to depend on sequencing depth.

Running of the assay took place at deep level. Unsorted PBMC replicate PCRs drew on around 300 ng DNA, representing 25,000 to 30,000 T cell genomes. Profiling relied on immunoSEQ multiplex PCR, and the TCRdb table lists in-frame clones only, not all of them. The sample consists of roughly 490,000 clones, 70% to 80% of them appearing once. The CDR3 contains 12 residues. Deletions cut 4 bases from V and 4 bases from J, with 8 bases between. Germline CDR1 SNHLY, CDR2 FYNNEI. This clonotype was obtained from a woman in her forties in good health. Some clones in this sample may be carry-over from other donors' samples. The sequenced sample was PBMCs. The V gene is TRBV2, the J gene TRBJ2-7; no clear D gene. As DNA, the CDR3 is TGTGCCAGCAGTGGGGCCACTTACGAGCAGTACTTC. This gives the protein CASSGATYEQYF.